This TCR beta chain was sequenced in a study of T cells in women clearing cervical HPV infection. Study background: Controls gave blood once infection was undetectable; cases at lesion identification.

TCR beta CDR3 amplified by multiplex PCR from roughly 1,100 ng genomic DNA. Assay: immunoSEQ multiplex PCR; the TCRdb copy retains only in-frame clones and omits some. The table for this sample gives about 46,000 clones. Cervical HPV DNA detected by MY09/MY11 PCR, typed by dot-blot. Sequencing was performed on blood buffy coat. The TCR was taken from a woman aged 18-70 years with a cervical HPV16 infection that either progressed to CIN3+ or cleared (not recorded which).

The CDR3 is CASSLGTGQIYGYTF. CDR3 bases read: TGTGCCAGCAGCTTAGGAACAGGGCAGATCTATGGC. The gene calls are TRBV7-3 and TRBJ1-2, with D possibly being TRBD1 (6 bases). Sequencing ends 3 residues short of the CDR3 end; the germline J gene provides the rest. There are 15 residues in the CDR3. Germline V lookup: CDR1 SGHTA, CDR2 FQGTGA. V shed 2 bases and J shed 4 bases, with 14 bases lying between them.